This T cell receptor beta chain is drawn from a study of prognosis after radiotherapy for stage I lung cancer. Background on the study: Patients with tumors diagnosed as squamous cell carcinoma numbered 6 or 7, and those with adenocarcinoma roughly twelve.

Two rounds of multiplex PCR amplified TCR beta CDR3 from genomic DNA. First-round PCR used primers specific to each TRBV and TRBJ gene. A single record per CDR3 protein comes from TCRdb applying MiXCR to the multiplex PCR reads. The data show some 38,000 distinct CDR3 sequences, roughly 25% seen once. The CDR3 contains 13 residues. Trimming removed 4 bases at V and 8 bases at J, with 14 bases between. Germline V lookup: CDR1 MGHRA, CDR2 YSYEKL. Ten or more counts support this clonotype. The specimen was PBMCs, collected before or after stereotactic body radiation therapy (not recorded which). This receptor was identified in a donor over 45 with non-small cell lung cancer. The chain carries TRBV4-1 and TRBJ1-2, with D tentatively TRBD1 (5 bases). CDR3 sequence (DNA): TGCGCCAGCAGCCCCCACGGGGGAGGGGGCTACACCTTC. Translating gives CASSPHGGGGYTF.